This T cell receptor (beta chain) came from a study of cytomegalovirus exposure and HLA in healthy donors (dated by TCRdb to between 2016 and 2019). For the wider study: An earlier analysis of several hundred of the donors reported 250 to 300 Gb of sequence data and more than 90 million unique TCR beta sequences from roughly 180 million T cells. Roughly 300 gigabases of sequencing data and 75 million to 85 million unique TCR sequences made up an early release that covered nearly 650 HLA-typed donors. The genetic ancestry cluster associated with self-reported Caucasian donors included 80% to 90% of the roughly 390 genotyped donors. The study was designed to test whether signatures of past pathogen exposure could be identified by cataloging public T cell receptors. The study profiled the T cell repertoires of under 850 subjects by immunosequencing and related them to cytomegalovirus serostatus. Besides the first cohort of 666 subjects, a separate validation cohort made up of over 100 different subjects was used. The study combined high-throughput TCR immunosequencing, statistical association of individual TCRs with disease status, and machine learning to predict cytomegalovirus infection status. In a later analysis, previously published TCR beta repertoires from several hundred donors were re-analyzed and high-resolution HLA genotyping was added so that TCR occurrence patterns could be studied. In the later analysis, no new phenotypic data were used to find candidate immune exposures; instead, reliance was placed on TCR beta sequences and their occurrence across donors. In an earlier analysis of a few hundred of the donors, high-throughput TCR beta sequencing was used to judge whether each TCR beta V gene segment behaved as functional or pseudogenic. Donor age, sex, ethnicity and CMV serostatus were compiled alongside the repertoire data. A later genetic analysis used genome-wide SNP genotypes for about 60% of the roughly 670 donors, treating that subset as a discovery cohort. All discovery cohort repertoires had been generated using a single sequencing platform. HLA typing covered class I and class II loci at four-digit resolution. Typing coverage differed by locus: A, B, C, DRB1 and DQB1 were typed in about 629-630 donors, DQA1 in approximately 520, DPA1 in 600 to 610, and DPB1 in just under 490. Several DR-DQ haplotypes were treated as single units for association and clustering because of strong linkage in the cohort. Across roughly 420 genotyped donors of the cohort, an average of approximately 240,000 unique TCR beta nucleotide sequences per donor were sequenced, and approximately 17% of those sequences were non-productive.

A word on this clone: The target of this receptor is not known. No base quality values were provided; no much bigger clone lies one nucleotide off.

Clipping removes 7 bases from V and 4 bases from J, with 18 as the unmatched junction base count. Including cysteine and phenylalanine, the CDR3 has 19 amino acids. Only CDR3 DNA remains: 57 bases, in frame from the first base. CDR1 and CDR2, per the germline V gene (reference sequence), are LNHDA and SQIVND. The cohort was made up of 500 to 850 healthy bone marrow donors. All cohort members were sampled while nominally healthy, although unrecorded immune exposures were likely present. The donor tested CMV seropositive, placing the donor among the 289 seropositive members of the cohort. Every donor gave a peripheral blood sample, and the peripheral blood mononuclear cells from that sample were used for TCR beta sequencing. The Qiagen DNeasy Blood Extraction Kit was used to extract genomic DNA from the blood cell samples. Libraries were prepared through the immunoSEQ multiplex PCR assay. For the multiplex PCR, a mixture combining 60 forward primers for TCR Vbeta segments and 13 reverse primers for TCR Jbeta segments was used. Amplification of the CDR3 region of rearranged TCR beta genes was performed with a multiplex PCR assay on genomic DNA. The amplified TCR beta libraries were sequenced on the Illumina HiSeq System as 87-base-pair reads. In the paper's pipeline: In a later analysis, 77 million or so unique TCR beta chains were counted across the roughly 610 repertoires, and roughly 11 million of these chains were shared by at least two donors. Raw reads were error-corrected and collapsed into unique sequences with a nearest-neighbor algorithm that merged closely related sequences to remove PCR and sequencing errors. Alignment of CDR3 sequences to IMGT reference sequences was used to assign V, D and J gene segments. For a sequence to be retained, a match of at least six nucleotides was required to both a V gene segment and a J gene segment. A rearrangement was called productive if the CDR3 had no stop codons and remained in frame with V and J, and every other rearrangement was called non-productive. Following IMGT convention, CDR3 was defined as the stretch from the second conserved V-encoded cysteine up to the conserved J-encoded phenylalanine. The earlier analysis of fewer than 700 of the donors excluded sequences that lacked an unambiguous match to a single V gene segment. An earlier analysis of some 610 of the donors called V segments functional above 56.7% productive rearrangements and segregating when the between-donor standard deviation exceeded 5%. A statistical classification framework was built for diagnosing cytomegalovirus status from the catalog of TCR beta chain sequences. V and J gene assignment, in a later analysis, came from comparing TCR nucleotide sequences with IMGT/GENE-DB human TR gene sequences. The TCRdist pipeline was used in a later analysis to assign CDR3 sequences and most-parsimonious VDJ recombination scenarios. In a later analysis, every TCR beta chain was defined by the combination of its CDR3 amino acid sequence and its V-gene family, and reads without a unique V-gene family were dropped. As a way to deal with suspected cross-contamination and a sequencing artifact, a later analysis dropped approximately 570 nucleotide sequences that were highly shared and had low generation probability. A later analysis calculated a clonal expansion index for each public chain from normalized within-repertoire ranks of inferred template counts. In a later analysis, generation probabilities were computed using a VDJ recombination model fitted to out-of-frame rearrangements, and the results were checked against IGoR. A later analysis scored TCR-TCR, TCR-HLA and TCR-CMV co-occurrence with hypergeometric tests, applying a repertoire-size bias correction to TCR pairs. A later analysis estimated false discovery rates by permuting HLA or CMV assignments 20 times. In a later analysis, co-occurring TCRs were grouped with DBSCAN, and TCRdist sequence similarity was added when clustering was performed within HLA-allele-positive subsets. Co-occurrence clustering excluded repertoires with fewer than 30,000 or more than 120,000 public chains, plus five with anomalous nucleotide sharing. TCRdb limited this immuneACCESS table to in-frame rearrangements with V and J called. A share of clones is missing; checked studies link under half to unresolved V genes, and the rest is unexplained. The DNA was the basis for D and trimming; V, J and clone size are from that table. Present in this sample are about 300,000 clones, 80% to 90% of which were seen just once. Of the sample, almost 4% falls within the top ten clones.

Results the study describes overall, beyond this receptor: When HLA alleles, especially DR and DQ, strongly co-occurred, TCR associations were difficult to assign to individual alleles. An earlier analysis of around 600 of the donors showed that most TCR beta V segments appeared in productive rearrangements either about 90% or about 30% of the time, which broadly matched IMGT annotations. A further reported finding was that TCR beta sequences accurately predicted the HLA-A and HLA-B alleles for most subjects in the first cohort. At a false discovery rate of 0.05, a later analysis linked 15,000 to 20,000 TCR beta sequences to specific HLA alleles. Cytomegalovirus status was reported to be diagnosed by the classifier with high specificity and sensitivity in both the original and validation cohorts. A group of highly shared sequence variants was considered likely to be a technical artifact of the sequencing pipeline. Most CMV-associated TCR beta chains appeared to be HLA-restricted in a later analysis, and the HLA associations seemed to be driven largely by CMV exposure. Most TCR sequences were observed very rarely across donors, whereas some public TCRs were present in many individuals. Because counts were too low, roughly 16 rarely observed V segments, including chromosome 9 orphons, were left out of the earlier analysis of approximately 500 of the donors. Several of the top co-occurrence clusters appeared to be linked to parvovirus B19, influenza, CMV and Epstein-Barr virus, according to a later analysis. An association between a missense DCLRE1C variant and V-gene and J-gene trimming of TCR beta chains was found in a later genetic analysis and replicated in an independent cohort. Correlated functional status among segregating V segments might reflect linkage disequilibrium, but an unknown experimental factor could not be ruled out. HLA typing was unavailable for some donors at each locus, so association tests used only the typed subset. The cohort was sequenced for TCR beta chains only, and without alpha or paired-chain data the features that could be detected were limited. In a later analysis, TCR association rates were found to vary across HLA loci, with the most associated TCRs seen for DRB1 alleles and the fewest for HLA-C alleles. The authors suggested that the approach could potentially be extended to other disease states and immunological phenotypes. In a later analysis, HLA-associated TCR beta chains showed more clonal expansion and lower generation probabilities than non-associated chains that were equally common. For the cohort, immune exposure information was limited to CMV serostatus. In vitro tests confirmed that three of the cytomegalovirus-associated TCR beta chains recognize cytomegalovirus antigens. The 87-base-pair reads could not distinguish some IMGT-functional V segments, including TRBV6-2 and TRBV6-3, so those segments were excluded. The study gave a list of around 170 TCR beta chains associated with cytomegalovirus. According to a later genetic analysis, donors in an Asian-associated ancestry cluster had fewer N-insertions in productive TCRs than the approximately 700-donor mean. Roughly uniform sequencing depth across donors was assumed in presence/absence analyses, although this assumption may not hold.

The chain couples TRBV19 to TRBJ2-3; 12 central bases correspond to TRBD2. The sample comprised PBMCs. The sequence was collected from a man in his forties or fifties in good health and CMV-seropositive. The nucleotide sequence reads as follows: TGTGCCAGTACCTCAAGACTAGCGGGAGAGGCCCCTCCTCCAGATACGCAGTATTTT. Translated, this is CASTSRLAGEAPPPDTQYF.